This is a list of T cell receptor beta chains from one sample in a study of T cell responses to AZD1222 COVID-19 vaccine. The table came from immunoSEQ multiplex PCR; TCRdb's copy has only in-frame clones and leaves some out. The data contain 150,000 or so clones, 90% of them singletons. The material sequenced was peripheral blood, taken on day 0 of AZD1222 vaccination. The receptor source for this set is an adult in good health. Each CDR3 is given with its conserved first and last residue. D genes are given only for firm matches. Part of the rows lack a size; the others show once, few, many or a class for expanded clones.

cdr3_aa v_call d_call clone_size j_call
CASSLTSGGMYNEQFF TRBV7-3 TRBD2 . TRBJ2-1
CASSRLNTEAFF TRBV9 . . TRBJ1-1
CASSGDSDNSPLHF TRBV2 . . TRBJ1-6
CASSFISGTTNEKLFF TRBV5-1 . once TRBJ1-4
CASLSDYGTAGYEQYF TRBV2 . . TRBJ2-7
CASRPQGARKTEAFF TRBV6-6 TRBD1 . TRBJ1-1
CASSFTVGTEAFF TRBV11-3 . . TRBJ1-1
CASSLSGEGANTEAFF TRBV27 TRBD1 . TRBJ1-1
CASSVVAGGQETQYF TRBV9 TRBD2 . TRBJ2-5
CASSVDSVGYGYTF TRBV9 . . TRBJ1-2
CASSYGGPNTEAFF TRBV6-5 . . TRBJ1-1
CASFSRGALNTEAFF TRBV18 . . TRBJ1-1
CASSQDYQGIYGYTF TRBV3-1/TRBV3-2 . . TRBJ1-2
CASSSPLAGSNSPLHF TRBV28 . . TRBJ1-6
CASSVAGQGYNEQFF TRBV9 TRBD1 once TRBJ2-1
CASSLLQLNQPQHF TRBV6-6 . . TRBJ1-5
CASSQRGSTDTQYF TRBV4-2 TRBD2 once TRBJ2-3
CASRPGQGVNSPLHF TRBV6-5 TRBD1 . TRBJ1-6
CASSPTRTLGTQYF TRBV4-1 . . TRBJ2-5
CASGLKSSPYEQYF TRBV12-5 . . TRBJ2-7
CASSPPRVRNTIYF TRBV4-1 . . TRBJ1-3
CASSLIVGMNTEAFF TRBV5-1 . . TRBJ1-1
CASSQGNTEAFF TRBV4-2 . . TRBJ1-1
CASSPAGGADTQYF TRBV18 TRBD2 once TRBJ2-3